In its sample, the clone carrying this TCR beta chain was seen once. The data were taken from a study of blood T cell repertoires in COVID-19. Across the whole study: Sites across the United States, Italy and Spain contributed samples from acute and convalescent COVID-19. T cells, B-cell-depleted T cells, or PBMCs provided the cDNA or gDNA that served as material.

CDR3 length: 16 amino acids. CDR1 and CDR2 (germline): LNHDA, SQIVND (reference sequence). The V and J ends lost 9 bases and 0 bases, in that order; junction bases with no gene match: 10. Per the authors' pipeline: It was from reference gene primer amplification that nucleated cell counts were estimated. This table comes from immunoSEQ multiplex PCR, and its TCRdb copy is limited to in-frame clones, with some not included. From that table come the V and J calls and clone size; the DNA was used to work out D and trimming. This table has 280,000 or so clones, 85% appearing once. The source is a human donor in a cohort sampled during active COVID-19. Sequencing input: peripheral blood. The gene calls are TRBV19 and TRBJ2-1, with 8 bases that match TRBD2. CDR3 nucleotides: TGTGCCAGCGTATCTAGCGGGCCTAGCTCCTACAATGAGCAGTTCTTC. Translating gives CASVSSGPSSYNEQFF.